These 14 T cell receptor beta chains originate from one sample sequenced in a study of Graves' ophthalmopathy and Graves' hyperthyroidism. RNA transcripts were the source from which TCR beta CDR3 regions were amplified. Investigators did first-round RT-PCR with HTBI primers, then second-round multiplex PCR. A single record per CDR3 protein comes from TCRdb applying MiXCR to the multiplex PCR reads. The sample has over a million distinct CDR3 sequences; about 36% are singletons. The source material was peripheral blood or thyroid tissue (not recorded which). The receptor set was obtained from an adult man with Graves' hyperthyroidism.

The gene calls are TRBV29-1 and TRBJ1-1, with TRBD1 as a possible D gene (6 bases). The germline V and J ends were trimmed by 8 bases and 10 bases, with 14 bases remaining between them. The germline V gene has CDR1 SQVTM and CDR2 ANQGSEA. The CDR3 has 10 amino acids. The CDR3 is CSLGGEGAFF. The CDR3, as DNA: TGCAGCTTAGGGGGGGAAGGAGCTTTCTTT. The full variable domain, in which reference TRBV29-1 and TRBJ1-1 provide the parts outside the CDR3, is SAVISQKPSRDICQRGTSLTIQCQVDSQVTMMFWYRQQPGQSLTLIATANQGSEATYESGFVIDKFPISRPNLTFSTLTVSNMSPEDSSIYLCSLGGEGAFFGQGTRLTVV.

This clonotype was found many times. V usage is TRBV12-3 or TRBV12-4 and J usage is TRBJ1-2; 12 bases are a match to TRBD1. With 5 bases clipped from V and 6 bases from J, the junction kept 4 bases outside the gene matches. This CDR3 region has 14 residues. DNA for the CDR3: TGTGCCAGCAGTCGCCGGGACAGGGGGCATGGCTACACCTTC. Translation gives CASSRRDRGHGYTF.

This clonotype has at least ten counts. The genes are TRBV6-5 and TRBJ1-2; the D gene is possibly TRBD1 (6 bases). The CDR3 has 14 residues. The germline V gene encodes CDR1 MNHEY and CDR2 SVGAGI. V was clipped by 4 bases and J by 4 bases, with 13 bases between them. This CDR3 reads CASSFAGERYGYTF. As DNA, the CDR3 is TGTGCCAGCAGTTTCGCAGGGGAGCGCTATGGCTACACCTTC.

About this clonotype itself: This may arise from a read error, as a much more abundant clone is one base away. This chain connects TRBV7-2 to TRBJ1-5, with 9 bases matching TRBD1. This CDR3 is built from 15 residues. CDR1 SGHTA and CDR2 FQGNSA come from the germline V gene. The CDR3 protein is CVSSLGQGLDQPQHF. The CDR3 DNA reads TGTGTCAGCAGCCTGGGACAGGGCTTAGATCAGCCCCAGCATTTT.

The gene calls are TRBV25-1 and TRBJ1-2; 7 nucleotides line up with TRBD1. Germline assignment: CDR1 MGHDK and CDR2 SYGVNS. The CDR3 contains 14 residues. V dropped 3 bases and J dropped 5; count of bases not matched to a gene: 6. Written as DNA, the CDR3 is TGTGCCAGCAGTGAGTGGGAGGGGGCATATGGCTACACCTTC. Its translation is CASSEWEGAYGYTF.

Many counts were recorded for this clonotype. The rearrangement uses TRBV2 and TRBJ1-6, with unresolved D. Trimming left V 4 bases short and J 8 bases short, with 6 bases between. The CDR3 is 12 residues long. Looked up from germline, CDR1 is SNHLY and CDR2 is FYNNEI. Written as DNA, the CDR3 is TGTGCCAGCAGTGTCCCATATTCACCCCTCCACTTT. Translated: CASSVPYSPLHF.

The rearrangement uses TRBV25-1 and TRBJ1-1; D unresolved. Germline loops: CDR1 MGHDK, CDR2 SYGVNS. V lost 11 bases and J lost 1, with 14 bases in between. The CDR3 has 13 residues. CDR3 coding DNA: TGTGCCTGGACCTGGACGGCGAACACTGAAGCTTTCTTT. Amino acids: CAWTWTANTEAFF.

The genes are TRBV6-5 and TRBJ2-2; TRBD1 or TRBD2 may be the D gene (5 bases each). Germline values: CDR1 MNHEY, CDR2 SVGAGI. V was pared by 8 bases and J by 7 bases, with 11 bases between. This CDR3 has 12 amino acids. The CDR3 nucleotides are TGTGCCAGCGCCCTGGGGGACGGGGAGCTGTTTTTT. It encodes CASALGDGELFF.

This clonotype was recorded a few times. The rearrangement uses TRBV7-3 and TRBJ2-2, with 14 bases matching TRBD2. The CDR3 has 19 residues. From germline, CDR1 is SGHTA and CDR2 FQGTGA. Unmatched junction bases numbered 12, after V lost 5 bases and J lost 4 bases. As DNA, the CDR3 is TGTGCCAGCAGCGTGCGGCCGGGACTAGCGGGAGTGGGCACCGGGGAGCTGTTTTTT. Translated, it gives CASSVRPGLAGVGTGELFF.

This clonotype came up many times. The J gene is TRBJ1-2, the V gene TRBV4-3, with D tentatively TRBD1 (5 bases). Germline CDR1 LGHNA, CDR2 YSLEER. There are 16 residues in the CDR3. Trimming removed 0 bases at V and 5 bases at J, with 16 bases between. The DNA for the CDR3 is TGCGCCAGCAGCCAAGATGGGGCCAACGTAAAGTATGGCTACACCTTC. This gives the protein CASSQDGANVKYGYTF.

Many counts were recorded for this clonotype. The rearrangement uses TRBV20-1 and TRBJ2-7; D may be TRBD1 (5 bases). In germline, CDR1 is DFQATT, CDR2 SNEGSKA (reference sequence). CDR3 length: 13 residues. The V and J ends lost 3 bases and 4 bases respectively, with 13 bases between them. CDR3 DNA sequence: TGCAGTGCTAGTGGATCAGGGCGGTACGAGCAGTACTTC. This translates into CSASGSGRYEQYF.

This clonotype has more than one count but fewer than ten. V usage is TRBV2 and J usage is TRBJ2-7; the match to TRBD2 covers 8 bases. This CDR3 is built from 16 residues. The germline V gene has CDR1 SNHLY and CDR2 FYNNEI. V trimming: 6 bases; J trimming: 1 base; junction bases outside the gene matches: 11. CDR3 DNA sequence: TGTGCCAGCAGCCAAAAGAGCGGGAGTCAATCCTACGAGCAGTACTTC. Translated: CASSQKSGSQSYEQYF.

This clonotype was picked up many times. The rearrangement joins TRBV29-1 to TRBJ1-1; D not resolved. Germline V CDR1 and CDR2: SQVTM, ANQGSEA. V gave up 5 bases and J gave up 3 bases, with 7 bases separating them. The CDR3 runs 11 residues. Written as DNA, the CDR3 is TGCAGCGTTTCACAGTACACTGAAGCTTTCTTT. This translates into CSVSQYTEAFF.

V and J are TRBV10-3 and TRBJ1-6; 9 nucleotides align to TRBD1. Germline loops: CDR1 ENHRY, CDR2 SYGVKD. V gave up 6 bases and J gave up 4 bases; unmatched junction bases: 4. CDR3 length: 15 residues. CDR3: CAIRGQGPYNSPLHF. The CDR3, as DNA: TGTGCCATCAGGGGACAGGGTCCTTATAATTCACCCCTCCACTTT.